These 20 T cell receptor beta chains were sequenced from one sample in a study of cytomegalovirus exposure and HLA in healthy donors. Repertoires were generated with immunoSEQ multiplex PCR, while TCRdb's copy carries only in-frame clones and drops some. The sample consists of 150,000 to 200,000 clones, roughly 86% of them appearing once. Sequenced material: PBMCs. These receptors were collected from a man in his late teens or twenties in good health and CMV-seropositive.

The chain employs TRBV28 and TRBJ1-1; 8 bases are a match to TRBD1. V gave up 6 bases and J gave up 4 bases; unmatched junction bases: 7. The CDR3 totals 14 residues. The germline CDR1 and CDR2 sequences are MDHEN and SYDVKM. CDR3 bases: TGTGCCAGCAGCCGAAGACAGGGGATCACTGAAGCTTTCTTT. Encoded protein: CASSRRQGITEAFF.

The gene calls are TRBV6-5 and TRBJ2-3, with D possibly being TRBD2 (6 bases). Germline lookup yields CDR1 MNHEY and CDR2 SVGAGI. Deletions cut 11 bases from V and 6 bases from J, with 18 bases between. The length of the CDR3 is 13 residues. The CDR3 nucleotides read TGTGCCTCTGGAACGGCGGGGTGGGATACGCAGTATTTT. Its protein product is CASGTAGWDTQYF.

The chain recombines TRBV28 with TRBJ2-7; the match to TRBD2 covers 9 bases. CDR3 size: 14 residues. The ends lost 8 bases at V and 6 bases at J; junction bases unmatched: 11. CDR1 and CDR2 from the germline V gene are MDHEN and SYDVKM. The CDR3 region is CASSRLAGTGEQYF. CDR3 bases: TGTGCCAGCTCTCGGCTAGCGGGAACAGGCGAGCAGTACTTC.

This clone showed up just a few times. The chain recombines TRBV7-2 with TRBJ2-5, with a possible D match to TRBD1 (5 bases). The CDR3 is 14 residues long. The V gene lost 6 bases and the J gene lost 4 bases, with 15 bases spanning the gap. Germline V gives CDR1 SGHTA, CDR2 FQGNSA. CDR3 amino acids: CASSRDQGGETQYF. The DNA of the CDR3 is TGTGCCAGCAGTAGAGACCAGGGCGGAGAGACCCAGTACTTC.

V usage is TRBV19 and J usage is TRBJ1-1; D might be TRBD1 (6 bases). V was trimmed by 7 bases and J by 3 bases, leaving 24 bases between them. CDR1 LNHDA and CDR2 SQIVND come from the germline V gene (reference sequence). CDR3 size: 17 residues. DNA of the CDR3: TGTGCCAGTAACCCCTGGCCTCCCAGACAGGTATACACTGAAGCTTTCTTT. Amino acids: CASNPWPPRQVYTEAFF.

The chain uses TRBV4-2 and TRBJ1-5, with TRBD1 as a possible D gene (6 bases). The CDR3 sequence is 16 residues long. V lost 0 bases to trimming and J lost 6 bases, with 15 bases between them. CDR1 and CDR2 (germline): LGHNA, YNFKEQ. The CDR3: CASSQDLMAGAQPQHF. The CDR3 DNA reads TGTGCCAGCAGCCAAGATCTTATGGCAGGGGCTCAGCCCCAGCATTTT.

V gene TRBV11-2 combines with J gene TRBJ2-5; the match to TRBD2 covers 9 bases. The CDR3 totals 15 residues. J was trimmed by 5 bases and V by 3 bases; bases with no gene match: 7. CDR1 is SGHAT and CDR2 is FQNNGV in the germline V gene. CDR3 residues: CASSFLLAGPETQYF. The CDR3 coding sequence is TGTGCCAGCAGCTTTCTCCTAGCGGGACCTGAGACCCAGTACTTC.

V and J are TRBV18 and TRBJ2-7; the match to TRBD1 covers 7 bases. V was pared by 3 bases and J by 3 bases, with 8 bases of the junction left unmatched. CDR1 is KGHSH, CDR2 LQKENI, per germline. The CDR3 runs 15 residues. The chain's CDR3 is CASSPQGQLNYEQYF. The CDR3 nucleotides are TGTGCCAGCTCACCCCAGGGACAGCTCAACTACGAGCAGTACTTC. The full variable domain, completed using reference TRBV18 and TRBJ2-7, is NAGVMQNPRHLVRRRGQEARLRCSPMKGHSHVYWYRQLPEEGLKFMVYLQKENIIDESGMPKERFSAEFPKEGPSILRIQQVVRGDSAAYFCASSPQGQLNYEQYFGPGTRLTVT.

The V gene is TRBV28, the J gene TRBJ2-7, with TRBD2 identical over 9 bases. The CDR3 loop spans 15 amino acids. Germline loops: CDR1 MDHEN, CDR2 SYDVKM. The V segment lost 5 bases and the J segment 5 bases; nucleotides outside the gene matches: 10. The CDR3 region is CASSPQGTSRHEQYF. CDR3 coding DNA: TGTGCCAGCAGTCCACAAGGGACTAGCCGGCACGAGCAGTACTTC.

The genes are TRBV27 and TRBJ1-2; a possible D gene is TRBD1 (5 bases). Between the trimmed V and J ends, which lost 5 bases and 5 bases, there was a span of 15 bases. The length of the CDR3 is 14 residues. The germline V gene encodes CDR1 MNHEY and CDR2 SMNVEV (reference sequence). CDR3: CASSLSRVRYGYTF. As DNA, the CDR3 is TGTGCCAGCAGTCTCAGCAGGGTTCGGTATGGCTACACCTTC.

The chain couples TRBV4-3 to TRBJ2-5, with 12 bases identical to TRBD2. Looked up from germline, CDR1 is LGHNA and CDR2 is YSLEER. The length of the CDR3 is 14 residues. J gave up 5 bases and V 8 bases, and 6 bases lay outside the gene matches. The CDR3 reads CASSRLAGEETQYF. CDR3 DNA: TGCGCCAGCTCGAGACTAGCGGGAGAGGAGACCCAGTACTTC.

J is TRBJ1-5 and V is TRBV15; unclear D gene. Per germline, CDR1 LNHNV and CDR2 YYDKDF (reference sequence). The CDR3 is 15 residues long. V lost 0 bases and J lost 0, with 6 bases in between. The CDR3 is CATSRDTSSNQPQHF. The CDR3 DNA follows: TGTGCCACCAGCAGAGATACGAGTAGCAATCAGCCCCAGCATTTT.

This chain connects TRBV20-1 to TRBJ1-1; maybe TRBD1 (5 bases). The germline CDR1 and CDR2 sequences are DFQATT and SNEGSKA (reference sequence). The CDR3 totals 11 residues. Trimming removed 6 bases from V and 9 bases from J, with 14 bases in between. The CDR3 DNA reads TGCAGTGCCGGGGACTGGGAAAAAGCTTTCTTT. As protein: CSAGDWEKAFF.

This clone was counted ten times or more. This chain uses TRBV4-1 with TRBJ1-3; 9 bases map to TRBD1. This CDR3 is 17 amino acids long. CDR1 and CDR2 (germline): MGHRA, YSYEKL. V gave up 4 bases and J gave up 0 bases; unmatched junction bases: 7. The DNA for the CDR3 is TGCGCCAGCAGCCTGACAGGGGGATGGAGCTCTGGAAACACCATATATTTT. Its translation is CASSLTGGWSSGNTIYF.

This CDR3 reads CASRYSFDRTYNEQFF. For the CDR3, the DNA is TGCGCCAGCAGATACTCATTCGACAGAACCTACAATGAGCAGTTCTTC. J is TRBJ2-1 and V is TRBV5-1; weak D call: TRBD1 (5 bases). The length of the CDR3 is 16 residues. The germline V gene encodes CDR1 SGHRS and CDR2 YFSETQ. Deletions cut 5 bases from V and 2 bases from J, with 17 bases between.

The chain is built from TRBV27 and TRBJ1-1; 10 bases agree with TRBD1. V shed 7 bases, J shed 8 bases, and the junction held 7 bases outside the gene matches. CDR3 length: 13 residues. The germline V gene has CDR1 MNHEY and CDR2 SMNVEV (reference sequence). CDR3 DNA: TGTGCCAGCAATCTCGGACAGGGGGGGGAAGCTTTCTTT. Translating gives CASNLGQGGEAFF.

The chain joins TRBV7-9 to TRBJ2-1, with 9 bases matching TRBD2. V lost 5 bases to trimming and J lost 0 bases; unmatched junction nucleotides: 11. Germline CDR1 and CDR2: SEHNR and FQNEAQ (reference sequence). CDR3 length: 18 residues. This CDR3 reads CASSLTSGLTYSYNEQFF. The CDR3 nucleotides are TGTGCCAGCAGCCTTACTAGCGGGTTGACTTACTCCTACAATGAGCAGTTCTTC.

V and J are TRBV7-9 and TRBJ2-5; 14 bases are a match to TRBD2. J lost 4 bases, V lost 3 bases, and 10 bases had no gene match. The CDR3 totals 18 residues. Germline V lookup: CDR1 SEHNR, CDR2 FQNEAQ (reference sequence). This CDR3 is CASSFRLAGGPGLETQYF. CDR3 bases: TGTGCCAGCAGCTTTCGACTAGCGGGAGGGCCTGGTCTAGAGACCCAGTACTTC.

Comments on this clone: Mismatch with germline at one junction end may stem from a read error. The V gene is TRBV7-7, the J gene TRBJ2-2; the match to TRBD1 covers 12 bases. Germline CDR1 reads SSHAT; CDR2 reads FNYEAQ (reference sequence). The CDR3 contains 21 residues. CDR3 bases: TGTGCTAGCAGCTTAGCTCCACTACGATCCGTGGGACAGGGGGCGCCCGGGGAGCTGTTTTTT. Translated: CASSLAPLRSVGQGAPGELFF. The full variable domain, its missing parts supplied by reference TRBV7-7 and TRBJ2-2, is GAGVSQSPRYKVTKRGQDVTLRCDPISSHATLYWYQQALGQGPEFLTYFNYEAQPDKSGLPSDRFSAERPEGSISTLTIQRTEQRDSAMYRCASSLAPLRSVGQGAPGELFFGEGSRLTVL.

The rearrangement joins TRBV5-6 to TRBJ1-3, with 7 bases matching TRBD1. Germline CDR1 is SGHDT and CDR2 is YYEEEE. The CDR3 is 16 residues long. Trimming removed 1 base from V and 5 bases from J; junction bases left unmatched: 9. CDR3 nucleotide sequence: TGTGCCAGCAGCTTGAGAGGTCAGGGGGTTCGAAACACCATATATTTT. As protein: CASSLRGQGVRNTIYF.